The entry below gives a single T cell receptor beta chain sequence along with its context. CDR1 and CDR2 (germline): SGHTA, FQGNSA. The V end was cut by 2 bases, the J end by 4 bases, with 9 bases between. The CDR3 sequence is 13 residues long. The protocol was immunoSEQ multiplex PCR, while the TCRdb copy is restricted to in-frame clones and leaves out a portion. The sample holds approximately 73,000 clones, approximately 90% seen once. This specimen comes from a study of OX40 agonist ivuxolimab in advanced cancers. The sequencing here drew on CD4+ or CD8+ T cells sorted from blood, taken in a trial of the OX40 agonist ivuxolimab. The chain recombines TRBV7-2 with TRBJ2-7; TRBD2 might be the D (5 bases). The sequence came from an adult with an advanced solid tumor such as melanoma, head and neck, liver or kidney cancer. The CDR3 loop is CASSLRPGYEQYF. The CDR3 region has the DNA TGTGCCAGCAGCTTAAGGCCGGGGTACGAGCAGTACTTC.